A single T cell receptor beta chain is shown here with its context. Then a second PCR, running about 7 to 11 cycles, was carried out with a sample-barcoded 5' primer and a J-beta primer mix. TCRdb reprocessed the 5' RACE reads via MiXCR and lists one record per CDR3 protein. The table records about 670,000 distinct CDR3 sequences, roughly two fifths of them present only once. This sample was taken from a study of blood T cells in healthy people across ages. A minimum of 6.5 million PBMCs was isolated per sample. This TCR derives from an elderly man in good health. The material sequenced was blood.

Here the CDR3 DNA reads TGCAGTGCCAAGCCCCAGACAGTAAGGGGCTACGAGCAGTACTTC. This gives the protein CSAKPQTVRGYEQYF. The chain uses TRBV20-1 and TRBJ2-7, with D perhaps TRBD1 (5 bases). CDR3 length: 15 amino acids. V lost 6 bases and J lost 3, with 21 bases in between. Germline CDR1 is DFQATT and CDR2 is SNEGSKA (reference sequence).